These 9 T cell receptor beta chains originate from one sample sequenced in a study of shared clonotypes between healthy human individuals. Some clones are missing from TCRdb's copy, which holds only in-frame ones; the method was immunoSEQ multiplex PCR. The table has some 2,000,000 clones, around 95% seen once. Sequenced: naive CD4+ T cells sorted from blood. Subset here: CD45RA+ positively selected. The receptor set was obtained from a man between 18 and 29 years old in good health.

This chain connects TRBV5-1 to TRBJ2-7; 15 bases line up with TRBD2. The J segment lost 6 bases and the V segment lost 2 bases, leaving 6 bases of the junction unmatched. CDR1 SGHRS and CDR2 YFSETQ come from the germline V gene. This CDR3 comprises 16 residues. In nucleotides, the CDR3 is TGCGCCAGCAGCTTCGCCGGACTAGCGGGAGGGACCGAGCAGTACTTC. Its translation: CASSFAGLAGGTEQYF.

This clone occurred once. The chain is built from TRBV9 and TRBJ2-5; a possible D gene is TRBD2 (5 bases). V lost 3 bases and J 4 bases, leaving 22 bases between the germline ends. There are 17 residues in the CDR3. Germline V CDR1 and CDR2: SGDLS, YYNGEE. The CDR3: CASSAGRAPLGGETQYF. In nucleotides, the CDR3 is TGTGCCAGCAGCGCCGGCCGGGCGCCCTTAGGAGGAGAGACCCAGTACTTC.

The CDR3 DNA sequence: TGTGCCAGCAGTTATAACCTGGGCTCTTGGCCCCAGCATTTT. Translated, it gives CASSYNLGSWPQHF. The chain recombines TRBV6-5 with TRBJ1-5; D gene uncertain. The CDR3 has 14 amino acids. Germline CDR1 and CDR2: MNHEY and SVGAGI. Trimming pared 3 bases from V and 9 bases from J, leaving 15 bases between.

The rearrangement links TRBV11-2 to TRBJ2-7; the D gene is possibly TRBD2 (6 bases). Between the trimmed V and J ends, which lost 2 bases and 7 bases, there was a span of 18 bases. The germline gives CDR1 SGHAT, CDR2 FQNNGV. This CDR3 comprises 15 residues. The CDR3 reads CASSLSGSVSGEQYF. The DNA of the CDR3 is TGTGCCAGCAGCTTATCCGGGAGCGTTTCTGGAGAGCAGTACTTC.

The chain carries TRBV4-1 and TRBJ2-4; 11 bases are shared with TRBD2. Germline CDR1 MGHRA, CDR2 YSYEKL. The CDR3 runs 16 residues. The V segment lost 3 bases and the J segment 7 bases; nucleotides outside the gene matches: 8. CDR3 sequence (DNA): TGCGCCAGCAGCCATCCCCCCGGGACTAGCGGTAACATTCAGTACTTC. Its translation is CASSHPPGTSGNIQYF.

V and J are TRBV28 and TRBJ1-2; D perhaps matches TRBD1 (5 bases). Germline values: CDR1 MDHEN, CDR2 SYDVKM. The CDR3 is made up of 14 amino acids. V dropped 3 bases and J dropped 1 base, with 9 bases sitting between them. CDR3 bases: TGTGCCAGCAGTTTCCAGGGCCGTAACTATGGCTACACCTTC. Translating gives CASSFQGRNYGYTF.

CDR3 protein: CSVSTDTDTQYF. The CDR3 DNA reads TGCAGCGTCTCGACGGACACAGATACGCAGTATTTT. The chain has TRBV29-1 and TRBJ2-3; no clear D. Germline CDR1 SQVTM, CDR2 ANQGSEA. The CDR3 sequence is 12 residues long. Trimming cost V 6 bases and J 2 bases, with 9 bases left between them.

The chain carries TRBV6-5 and TRBJ2-6; D ambiguous. Trimming removed 4 bases at V and 4 bases at J, with 8 bases between. This CDR3 region has 14 residues. Germline loops: CDR1 MNHEY, CDR2 SVGAGI. CDR3: CASSSELGANVLTF. CDR3 nucleotide sequence: TGTGCCAGCAGTTCCGAGCTCGGGGCCAACGTCCTGACTTTC.

Note on this clone: This sample includes further DNA sequences coding for the same CDR3. The chain uses TRBV5-1 and TRBJ2-2, with TRBD1 matching 9 bases. This CDR3 is built from 15 residues. Germline CDR1 reads SGHRS; CDR2 reads YFSETQ. The V and J ends lost 4 bases and 1 base, in that order; junction bases with no gene match: 2. CDR3 coding DNA: TGCGCCAGCAGCGCGGGACAGGGGAACACCGGGGAGCTGTTTTTT. This translates into CASSAGQGNTGELFF.